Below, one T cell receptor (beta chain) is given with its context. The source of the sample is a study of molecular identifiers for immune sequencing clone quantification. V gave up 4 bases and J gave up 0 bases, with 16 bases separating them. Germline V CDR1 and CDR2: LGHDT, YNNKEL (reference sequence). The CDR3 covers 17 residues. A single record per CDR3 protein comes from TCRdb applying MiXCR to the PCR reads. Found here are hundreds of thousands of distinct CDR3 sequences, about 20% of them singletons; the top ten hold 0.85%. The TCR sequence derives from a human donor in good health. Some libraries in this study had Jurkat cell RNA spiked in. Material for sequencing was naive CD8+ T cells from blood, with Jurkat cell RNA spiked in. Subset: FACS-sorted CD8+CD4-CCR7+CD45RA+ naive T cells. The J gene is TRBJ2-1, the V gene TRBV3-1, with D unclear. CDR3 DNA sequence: TGTGCCAGCAGCCCTCGTTTCCCTTACAGCTCCTACAATGAGCAGTTCTTC. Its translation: CASSPRFPYSSYNEQFF.